This T cell receptor (beta chain) was documented in a study of T cell repertoires in cytomegalovirus infection. Study at large: Public signatures in TCR beta pointed to CMV infection and matching HLA type.

Trimming cost V 0 bases and J 1 base, with 9 bases left between them. The CDR3 spans 15 residues. Germline CDR1 is SGHTA and CDR2 is FQGTGA. TCRdb re-derived calls from the reads in MiXCR, one entry per CDR3 protein. The data show approximately 1,000,000 distinct CDR3 sequences, under 40% seen once. This clonotype has only a few counts. Its antigen is not identified. The rearrangement uses TRBV7-3 and TRBJ2-5, with D possibly being TRBD1 (5 bases). The material sequenced was cultured CD8+ T cells from PBMCs, taken from culture after CMV antigen stimulation. The sequence was obtained from a human donor in good health (CMV status not recorded). Some clones in this sample may be carry-over from other donors' samples. CDR3 region: CASSLTTASQETQYF. CDR3 coding DNA: TGTGCCAGCAGCTTAACGACAGCGTCCCAAGAGACCCAGTACTTC. Full variable domain (rest looked up from reference TRBV7-3 and TRBJ2-5): GAGVSQTPSNKVTEKGKYVELRCDPISGHTALYWYRQSLGQGPEFLIYFQGTGAADDSGLPNDRFFAVRPEGSVSTLKIQRTERGDSAVYLCASSLTTASQETQYFGPGTRLLVL.